A selection of T cell receptor beta chains follows, all from one sample in a study of blood T cell repertoires in COVID-19. Assay: immunoSEQ multiplex PCR; the TCRdb copy retains only in-frame clones and omits some. The sample has around 270,000 clones; about 85% are singletons. Sequencing used peripheral blood. These receptors were taken from a human donor with COVID-19, enrolled during active disease. The donor label of this sample is uncertain. Each CDR3 is given with its conserved first and last residue. D genes are given only for firm matches. Not every row has a clone size; where given, it reads once, few, many or a size class.

D gene	J gene	V gene	clone size	CDR3 protein	CDR3 DNA
TRBD2	TRBJ2-3	TRBV2	-	CASGVTSGRTDTQYF	TGTGCCAGCGGGGTGACTAGCGGGAGGACAGATACGCAGTATTTT
TRBD2	TRBJ2-2	TRBV7-9	-	CASSLVLAGTGELFF	TGTGCCAGCAGCTTAGTACTAGCGGGTACCGGGGAGCTGTTTTTT
TRBD1	TRBJ1-2	TRBV7-2	-	CASSTGGLYGYTF	TGTGCCAGCAGCACAGGGGGACTTTATGGCTACACCTTC
-	TRBJ1-3	TRBV30	-	CAWSARGSGNTIYF	TGTGCCTGGAGTGCCAGGGGATCTGGAAACACCATATATTTT
TRBD2	TRBJ2-1	TRBV5-1	-	CASSHTSGRGNEQFF	TGCGCCAGCAGCCATACTAGCGGGAGGGGGAATGAGCAGTTCTTC
-	TRBJ2-1	TRBV5-1	few	CASFRDIGMVRPFF	TGCGCCAGCTTCCGGGACATCGGTATGGTCAGGCCCTTCTTC
TRBD1	TRBJ1-1	TRBV6-5	-	CASSRTGAGTEAFF	TGTGCCAGCAGCCGGACAGGGGCGGGCACTGAAGCTTTCTTT
TRBD2	TRBJ2-1	TRBV5-4	once	CASSSSPGTSGRTFF	TGTGCCAGCAGCTCTAGCCCCGGGACTAGCGGGAGAACGTTCTTC
TRBD1	TRBJ1-2	TRBV2	-	CASRPDRGGDYGYTF	TGTGCCAGCAGACCCGACAGGGGGGGGGACTATGGCTACACCTTC
TRBD1	TRBJ2-2	TRBV5-1	-	CASSIDGTGNTGELFF	TGCGCCAGCAGCATTGACGGGACAGGGAACACCGGGGAGCTGTTTTTT
TRBD1	TRBJ1-1	TRBV18	-	CASSPGQLNTEAFF	TGTGCCAGCTCACCGGGACAGTTGAACACTGAAGCTTTCTTT
-	TRBJ2-6	TRBV5-4	-	CASSLGGGSRTF	TGTGCCAGCAGCTTAGGGGGGGGCTCCCGGACTTTC
-	TRBJ1-5	TRBV6-4	once	CANTGGRRGNQPQHF	TGTGCTAATACGGGGGGTAGACGAGGCAATCAGCCCCAGCATTTT
-	TRBJ1-3	TRBV18	-	CASSPPGGPGNTIYF	TGTGCCAGCTCACCACCGGGAGGGCCTGGAAACACCATATATTTT
TRBD2	TRBJ2-1	TRBV28	-	CASSLLAGVSYNEQFF	TGTGCCAGCAGTTTATTGGCGGGGGTCTCCTACAATGAGCAGTTCTTC
-	TRBJ2-7	TRBV29-1	-	CSVEISGVWGSEQYF	TGCAGCGTTGAAATTTCGGGGGTGTGGGGGAGCGAGCAGTACTTC
TRBD2	TRBJ2-1	TRBV6-5	-	CASSYPTSGASREQFF	TGTGCCAGCAGTTACCCGACTAGCGGAGCCTCTAGAGAGCAGTTCTTC
-	TRBJ1-1	TRBV19	-	CASMVMGVNTEAFF	TGTGCCAGTATGGTTATGGGCGTGAACACTGAAGCTTTCTTT
TRBD1	TRBJ1-2	TRBV5-1	-	CASSLEGTDYGYTF	TGCGCCAGCAGCTTGGAAGGGACAGATTATGGCTACACCTTC
TRBD1	TRBJ1-2	TRBV6-7	-	CASIRTVEWATTGGTGYTF	TGTGCCAGCATCCGTACGGTGGAATGGGCCACGACAGGGGGAACTGGCTACACCTTC
-	TRBJ1-2	TRBV4-3	-	CASSQGGSDDYGYTF	TGCGCCAGCAGCCAAGGAGGGAGTGACGACTATGGCTACACCTTC
-	TRBJ1-2	TRBV28	-	CASGSGQSTPYGYTF	TGTGCCAGCGGATCAGGACAGTCAACCCCGTATGGCTACACCTTC
-	TRBJ1-5	TRBV30	-	CAWSVSTDQPQHF	TGTGCCTGGAGTGTGTCAACTGATCAGCCCCAGCATTTT
-	TRBJ1-4	TRBV7-9	-	CASSLTGGTNEKLFF	TGTGCCAGCAGCTTAACCGGGGGGACTAATGAAAAACTGTTTTTT
TRBD1	TRBJ2-5	TRBV4-2	-	CASSPNRGETQYF	TGTGCCAGCAGCCCAAACAGGGGTGAGACCCAGTACTTC
-	TRBJ2-7	TRBV7-9	-	CASSPTGGAGPAYEQYF	TGTGCCAGCAGCCCGACGGGCGGGGCGGGCCCAGCCTACGAGCAGTACTTC
-	TRBJ1-6	TRBV5-5	-	CASSLDGLRALHF	TGTGCCAGCAGCTTGGACGGACTTAGGGCCCTCCACTTT
TRBD2	TRBJ2-3	TRBV7-7	-	CASSLARGLASPDTQYF	TGTGCTAGCAGCTTAGCGCGCGGACTAGCGTCCCCAGATACGCAGTATTTT
TRBD1	TRBJ2-7	TRBV7-8	-	CASSLISGTAYYEQYF	TGTGCCAGCAGCTTAATCTCCGGGACAGCCTACTACGAGCAGTACTTC
-	TRBJ2-3	TRBV4-2	-	CASSQRDRSSTDTQYF	TGTGCCAGCAGCCAGCGGGACAGATCTAGCACAGATACGCAGTATTTT
TRBD1	TRBJ1-1	TRBV6-5	-	CASSDYRGNTEAFF	TGTGCCAGCAGCGACTACAGGGGGAACACTGAAGCTTTCTTT
-	TRBJ2-3	TRBV19	many	CASSRILGGTDTQYF	TGTGCCAGTAGTAGGATTCTAGGGGGCACAGATACGCAGTATTTT
TRBD1	TRBJ1-2	TRBV19	once	CASSIRQGRIWYTF	TGTGCCAGTAGTATCAGACAGGGACGAATCTGGTACACCTTC
-	TRBJ1-5	TRBV7-2	-	CASSLGGDQPQHF	TGTGCCAGCAGCTTAGGGGGCGATCAGCCCCAGCATTTT
-	TRBJ2-3	TRBV30	few	CASHVGSTTDTQYF	TGTGCCTCACACGTCGGGAGTACCACAGATACGCAGTATTTT
TRBD2	TRBJ2-2	TRBV19	-	CASRRLAGEVGELFF	TGTGCCAGTAGGAGGCTAGCGGGAGAAGTCGGGGAGCTGTTTTTT
-	TRBJ1-5	TRBV7-8	-	CASSLRQGSNQPQHF	TGTGCCAGCAGCTTACGGCAGGGAAGCAATCAGCCCCAGCATTTT
TRBD2	TRBJ2-7	TRBV5-4	-	CASSLRLAGVHEQYF	TGTGCCAGCAGCCTACGACTAGCGGGAGTCCACGAGCAGTACTTC
-	TRBJ1-1	TRBV7-2	-	CASSRKTGTEAFF	TGTGCCAGCAGCCGTAAGACGGGCACTGAAGCTTTCTTT
-	TRBJ1-3	TRBV5-1	-	CASRVGGEENTIYF	TGCGCCAGCAGGGTCGGGGGAGAGGAAAACACCATATATTTT
TRBD1	TRBJ1-4	TRBV24-1	once	CATSDHTGGNEKLFF	TGTGCCACCAGTGACCACACAGGGGGTAATGAAAAACTGTTTTTT
-	TRBJ2-3	TRBV9	-	CASSVSAGTSTDTQYF	TGTGCCAGCAGCGTCTCGGCGGGGACTAGCACAGATACGCAGTATTTT